Following are 21 T cell receptor beta chains from one sample sequenced in a study of identical twins. TCRdb re-analysed the 5' RACE reads in MiXCR, keeping a single row per CDR3 protein. Among around 1.7 million distinct CDR3 sequences listed, roughly 35% were seen once. Sequenced sample: cord blood. All receptors come from a newborn girl in good health.

This rearrangement joins TRBV20-1 to TRBJ2-1; TRBD1 is a possible D gene (6 bases). The DNA matches TRBJ2-7 better at its end, which makes the J call doubtful. This CDR3 spans 15 amino acids. The germline V gene encodes CDR1 DFQATT and CDR2 SNEGSKA (reference sequence). CDR3 residues: CSAIQGGRFYNEQYF. The CDR3 region has the DNA TGCAGTGCCATACAGGGCGGACGATTCTACAATGAGCAGTACTTC.

This clonotype was found a few times. J is TRBJ2-1 and V is TRBV7-9, with D possibly TRBD2 on 5 matching bases. CDR3 size: 16 residues. V lost 2 bases, J lost 6 bases, and 17 bases lay in between. Per the germline V gene, CDR1 is SEHNR and CDR2 is FQNEAQ (reference sequence). The CDR3 sequence: CASSLPMRAPGNEQFF. The CDR3 nucleotides read TGTGCCAGCAGCTTACCCATGAGGGCCCCTGGCAATGAGCAGTTCTTC.

This chain joins TRBV6-5 and TRBJ1-5, with D hard to call. The V end lost 5 bases, the J end lost 4 bases, and 9 bases lay between the germline ends. The CDR3 runs to 13 residues. Germline V gives CDR1 MNHEY, CDR2 SVGAGI. The CDR3 region is CASSNGWNQPQHF. CDR3 DNA: TGTGCCAGCAGTAATGGTTGGAATCAGCCCCAGCATTTT.

The chain employs TRBV24-1 and TRBJ2-5; tentatively, D is TRBD1 or TRBD2 (5 bases each). The CDR3 runs 15 residues. Germline V CDR1 and CDR2: KGHDR, SFDVKD. With 6 bases removed from V and 1 base from J, the gap between germline ends came to 14 bases. The CDR3 DNA reads as TGTGCCACCAGTAAACAGGTGGGAGTCCAAGAGACCCAGTACTTC. This gives the protein CATSKQVGVQETQYF.

The sample holds a few counts of this clonotype. The V gene is TRBV3-1, the J gene TRBJ2-1, with 11 bases lining up with TRBD2. CDR3 size: 18 residues. With V trimmed by 0 bases and J by 3 bases, 7 bases remained unmatched. Germline-derived CDR1 and CDR2 are LGHDT and YNNKEL (reference sequence). CDR3 coding DNA: TGTGCCAGCAGCCAAGAATCCCGACTAGCGGGATTCTACAATGAGCAGTTCTTC. This codes for CASSQESRLAGFYNEQFF.

In its sample, this clonotype was seen a few times. The V gene is TRBV7-2, the J gene TRBJ2-3; D is unresolved. The CDR3 is 16 amino acids. V shed 0 bases and J shed 7 bases, with 17 bases lying between them. Germline assignment: CDR1 SGHTA and CDR2 FQGNSA. In DNA form, the CDR3 reads TGTGCCAGCAGCTTAGCGCGACCCACACAAGGAAATACGCAGTATTTT. Protein product: CASSLARPTQGNTQYF. The full variable domain, rest sourced from reference TRBV7-2 and TRBJ2-3, is GAGVSQSPSNKVTEKGKDVELRCDPISGHTALYWYRQSLGQGLEFLIYFQGNSAPDKSGLPSDRFSAERTGGSVSTLTIQRTQQEDSAVYLCASSLARPTQGNTQYFGPGTRLTVL.

This clonotype was observed a handful of times. The rearrangement uses TRBV12-3 or TRBV12-4 and TRBJ2-5; TRBD2 matches 9 bases. The CDR3 contains 16 residues. V dropped 2 bases and J dropped 1; count of bases not matched to a gene: 5. The DNA for the CDR3 is TGTGCCAGCAGTTTATTTGGAGCGGGAGGCCAAGAGACCCAGTACTTC. This translates into CASSLFGAGGQETQYF.

This CDR3 reads CASSRTSGTRNEQYF. CDR3 nucleotide sequence: TGTGCCAGCAGCCGGACTAGCGGGACAAGGAATGAGCAGTACTTC. The chain is built from TRBV6-6 and TRBJ2-5; 12 nucleotides align to TRBD2. Germline values: CDR1 MNHNY, CDR2 SVGAGI (reference sequence). J gave up 11 bases and V 6 bases, and 13 bases lay outside the gene matches. This CDR3 contains 15 residues.

The chain is built from TRBV20-1 and TRBJ2-5; 9 bases fit TRBD1. Germline CDR1 and CDR2: DFQATT and SNEGSKA (reference sequence). The ends lost 1 base at V and 4 bases at J; junction bases unmatched: 7. The CDR3 is made up of 15 amino acids. CDR3 sequence (DNA): TGCAGTGCTAGAGTTGGGACAGGGTGGCGAGAGACCCAGTACTTC. As protein: CSARVGTGWRETQYF.

This sequence joins TRBV3-1 and TRBJ2-1, with 8 bases that match TRBD2. Germline loops: CDR1 LGHDT, CDR2 YNNKEL (reference sequence). Unmatched junction bases numbered 11, after V lost 0 bases and J lost 10 bases. The length of the CDR3 is 16 residues. CDR3: CASSQDSSGSGREQFF. The DNA for the CDR3 is TGTGCCAGCAGCCAAGATTCTAGCGGGTCGGGGCGAGAGCAGTTCTTC.

This clonotype was recorded a few times. V and J are TRBV6-5 and TRBJ1-1; D remains ambiguous. This CDR3 contains 15 residues. The germline V and J ends were trimmed by 0 bases and 7 bases, with 15 bases remaining between them. Germline-derived CDR1 and CDR2 are MNHEY and SVGAGI. CDR3 amino acids: CASSYSSRPAVEAFF. The CDR3 DNA follows: TGTGCCAGCAGTTACTCGAGTAGACCCGCGGTTGAAGCTTTCTTT.

The chain has TRBV7-2 and TRBJ1-5; D uncertain. The CDR3 is 16 residues long. V lost 2 bases and J lost 4, with 15 bases in between. Germline V gene data show CDR1 as SGHTA and CDR2 as FQGNSA. The CDR3 DNA reads as TGTGCCAGCAGCTTACAACAGAAGATCGGGAATCAGCCCCAGCATTTT. Translation gives CASSLQQKIGNQPQHF.

This clonotype came up many times. The rearrangement uses TRBV10-3 and TRBJ1-6, with D uncertain. This CDR3 comprises 13 residues. Germline assignment: CDR1 ENHRY and CDR2 SYGVKD. V lost 4 bases and J 8 bases, leaving 9 bases between the germline ends. The CDR3 DNA reads TGTGCCATCAGTGGTACGCACTATTCACCCCTCCACTTT. It is translated as CAISGTHYSPLHF.

This clonotype was picked up many times. This chain connects TRBV29-1 to TRBJ1-2; 8 positions match TRBD1. Germline CDR1 is SQVTM and CDR2 is ANQGSEA. This CDR3 spans 13 amino acids. The ends lost 3 bases at V and 5 bases at J; junction bases unmatched: 5. CDR3 in DNA: TGCAGCGTTGACAGGGGGCGACAGTATGGCTACACCTTC. Encoded protein: CSVDRGRQYGYTF.

The rearrangement uses TRBV14 and TRBJ1-2; D not resolved. The V end was cut by 3 bases, the J end by 4 bases, with 12 bases between. This CDR3 has 14 residues. CDR1 SGHDN and CDR2 FVKESK come from the germline V gene. The DNA of the CDR3 is TGTGCCAGCAGCCACGCGGGATTCTTCTATGGCTACACCTTC. Translated: CASSHAGFFYGYTF.

Regarding this clonotype: It may be a read error: a sequence one base away is much more abundant. J is TRBJ2-1 and V is TRBV20-1; the D gene is possibly TRBD1 (7 bases). TRBJ2-7 explains the end of the DNA better; the J call may be wrong. This CDR3 has 17 residues. The germline gives CDR1 DFQATT, CDR2 SNEGSKA (reference sequence). The CDR3 DNA reads TGCAGTGCTAGAGATCCAGGGGGGAAGAGCTCCTACAATGAGCAGTACTTC. It yields the protein CSARDPGGKSSYNEQYF.

Details on this clonotype: This may arise from a read error, as a much more abundant clone is one base away. This chain connects TRBV20-1 to TRBJ2-7; D may be TRBD1 or TRBD2 (5 bases each). The CDR3 runs 15 residues. Germline-derived CDR1 and CDR2 are DFQATT and SNEGSKA (reference sequence). Deletions cut 0 bases from V and 8 bases from J, with 20 bases between. The CDR3 DNA reads TGCAGTGCTAGAGACCCAGAGGGGCTAAATTTCAAGCAGTACTTC. Its translation is CSARDPEGLNFKQYF.

Comment on this clonotype: This may be a read error: a much more frequent sequence differs by one nucleotide. This CDR3 reads CASSEWSLATQYF. In nucleotides, the CDR3 is TGTGCCAGCAGTGAATGGTCTTTGGCGACCCAGTACTTC. The chain links TRBV25-1 to TRBJ2-7; unclear D gene. The J call could be wrong; TRBJ2-5 is a better fit for the DNA end. Germline V gene lookup returns CDR1 MGHDK and CDR2 SYGVNS. The CDR3 consists of 13 residues.

V and J are TRBV12-3 or TRBV12-4 and TRBJ1-3; no firm D call. V dropped 5 bases and J dropped 3 bases, with 2 bases sitting between them. This CDR3 comprises 11 residues. This CDR3 is CASSIGNTIYF. DNA of the CDR3: TGTGCCAGCAGTATTGGAAACACCATATATTTT.

This clonotype was seen repeatedly, ten times or more. V and J are TRBV29-1 and TRBJ2-3; TRBD1 aligns across 8 bases. The germline gives CDR1 SQVTM, CDR2 ANQGSEA. After removal of 4 bases from V and 3 bases from J, the junction contained 9 bases not matched to a gene. This CDR3 is 15 amino acids long. CDR3 amino acids: CSVAFGQGGTDTQYF. CDR3 in DNA: TGCAGCGTTGCCTTTGGACAGGGTGGGACAGATACGCAGTATTTT.

The V and J genes are TRBV28 and TRBJ1-2, with TRBD1 matching 8 bases. V lost 6 bases to trimming and J lost 6 bases; unmatched junction nucleotides: 9. The CDR3 spans 14 residues. Germline V CDR1 and CDR2: MDHEN, SYDVKM. The CDR3 region is CASRPDRDWDGYTF. CDR3 nucleotide sequence: TGTGCCAGCAGGCCGGACAGGGATTGGGATGGCTACACCTTC.